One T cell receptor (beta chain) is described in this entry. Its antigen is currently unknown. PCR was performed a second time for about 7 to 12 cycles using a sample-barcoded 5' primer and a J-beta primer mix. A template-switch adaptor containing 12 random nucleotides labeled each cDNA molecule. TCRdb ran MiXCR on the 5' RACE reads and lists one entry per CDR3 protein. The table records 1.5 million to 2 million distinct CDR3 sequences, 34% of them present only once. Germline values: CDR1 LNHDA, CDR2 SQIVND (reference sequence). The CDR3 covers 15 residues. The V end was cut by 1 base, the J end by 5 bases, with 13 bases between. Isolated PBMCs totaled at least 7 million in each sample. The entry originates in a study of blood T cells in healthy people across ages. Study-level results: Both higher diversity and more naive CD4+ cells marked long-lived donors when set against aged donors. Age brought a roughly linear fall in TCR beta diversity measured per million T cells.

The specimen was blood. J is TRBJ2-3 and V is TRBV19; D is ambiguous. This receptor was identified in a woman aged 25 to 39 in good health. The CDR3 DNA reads TGTGCCAGTAGTATAGGGTCCTCGACCGGAGATACGCAGTATTTT. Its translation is CASSIGSSTGDTQYF.